This note documents a single T cell receptor (beta chain) sequence. These data originate in a study of blood T cell repertoires in COVID-19. Study-level background: The study drew acute and convalescent COVID-19 samples from the United States, Italy and Spain. In each case, the material was cDNA or gDNA derived from T cells, B-cell-depleted T cells, or PBMCs.

V gave up 6 bases and J gave up 6 bases; unmatched junction bases: 10. The CDR3 contains 14 residues. CDR1 and CDR2 from the germline V gene are MDHEN and SYDVKM. Source study methods: How many nucleated cells were present was estimated from reference gene primer amplification. Assay: immunoSEQ multiplex PCR; the TCRdb copy retains only in-frame clones and omits some. V and J calls and clone size are those listed in that table; D and trimming were worked out from the DNA. The sample includes about 97,000 clones, about 78% seen only once; the top ten take about 9.6%. The sequence derives from a man aged 55 to 70 with active or convalescent COVID-19. The V gene is TRBV28, the J gene TRBJ2-7; 8 bases match TRBD2. The sample taken for sequencing was peripheral blood. Here the CDR3 DNA reads TGTGCCAGCAGGTTGGGTAGCGGGGTTTCCGAGCAGTACTTC. Amino acid sequence: CASRLGSGVSEQYF.